Sequencing of this T cell receptor beta chain was carried out in a study of blood T cell repertoires in COVID-19. Across the whole study: Acute-phase and convalescent COVID-19 samples originated in the United States, Italy and Spain. In each case, the material was cDNA or gDNA derived from T cells, B-cell-depleted T cells, or PBMCs.

The authors' processing: Cell counts per sample came from amplifying reference gene primers. Data came from immunoSEQ multiplex PCR; TCRdb stores just in-frame clones and leaves some out. That table is the source of V, J and clone size, and D and trimming were worked out from the DNA. The sample contains around 99,000 clones, 75% to 95% of which appear only once. The source of this sequence is a woman in her twenties or thirties with acute or convalescent COVID-19. The source material was peripheral blood.

The CDR3 sequence is CASTRTGMTDTQYF. DNA for the CDR3: TGTGCCAGTACACGGACAGGGATGACAGATACGCAGTATTTT. The chain combines TRBV19 with TRBJ2-3; the match to TRBD1 covers 8 bases. After removal of 7 bases from V and 3 bases from J, the junction contained 6 bases not matched to a gene. CDR3 length equals 14 residues. Germline CDR1 reads LNHDA; CDR2 reads SQIVND (reference sequence).